The TCR beta chain under discussion was sequenced for a study of blood T cell repertoires in COVID-19 (dated by TCRdb to 2018 to 2020). For the study in its entirety: Samples covering the acute and convalescent phases of COVID-19 were provided by collaborators in the United States, Italy and Spain. The prospective study material was composed of cDNA or gDNA derived from T cells, B-cell-depleted T cells, or PBMCs. Deeply sampled blood TCRbeta repertoires from subjects exposed to, actively infected with, or recovered from COVID-19 were included in the dataset. A freely available public database, intended as a resource for researchers studying the immune response to SARS-CoV-2, is where the repertoires were released. The samples were drawn from two sources: the first 160 participants of the ongoing ImmuneRACE study, and some 1,300 subjects contributed by 6 global collaborators. A de-identified subject ID, COVID-19 status, age in years and sex were almost always included in the sample metadata. HLA class I and class II types, where available, came from metadata supplied by the sample provider rather than from assay-based typing. What the research found in general, with its limitations: The quantity of clinical and demographic metadata differed by source and by participant and was supplied without curation.

Whole blood was collected in K2EDTA tubes by collaborating institutions according to the institutions' own protocols. For TCRbeta analysis, collaborators shipped samples as frozen whole blood, isolated PBMCs, or DNA extracted from either of those sample types. The immunoSEQ Assay, a bias-controlled multiplex PCR, was used to amplify TCRbeta CDR3 regions from genomic DNA. As for how the authors treated the data: The number of nucleated cells in each sample was estimated by amplification of reference gene primers within the assay. To quantify the absolute abundance of each unique TCRbeta CDR3 rearrangement, sequence reads were collapsed and filtered. For each sample, productive Simpson clonality was calculated as the square root of Simpson's diversity index across productive rearrangements. Sourced from immuneACCESS, this table was stored by TCRdb with only in-frame sequences that have V and J called. A share of the clones is absent; for the studies checked, an unresolved V gene accounts for under half, and the remainder has no known explanation. The D gene and trimming were derived from the DNA, and the V and J assignments and clone size from that table. The sample includes over 55,000 clones, with roughly 80% observed a single time. About 22% of the sample is held by the ten biggest clonotypes.

Taken from the germline V gene, the CDR1 and CDR2 loops are SQVTM and ANQGSEA. CDR3 length: 13 amino acids, cysteine to phenylalanine. Only the CDR3 part of the read is kept: 39 bases, read in frame from the first base. About this clone: The target of this receptor is not known. The junction does not match germline at one end; this may be a read error.

This receptor chain uses TRBV29-1 and TRBJ1-2; the D gene assignment is ambiguous. The specimen was peripheral blood. The clonotype was recovered from an older woman with acute or convalescent COVID-19. The CDR3 region reads CSVDFSPNYGYAF. Read as DNA, the sequence is TGCAGCGTTGACTTTTCTCCTAACTATGGCTACGCCTTC.